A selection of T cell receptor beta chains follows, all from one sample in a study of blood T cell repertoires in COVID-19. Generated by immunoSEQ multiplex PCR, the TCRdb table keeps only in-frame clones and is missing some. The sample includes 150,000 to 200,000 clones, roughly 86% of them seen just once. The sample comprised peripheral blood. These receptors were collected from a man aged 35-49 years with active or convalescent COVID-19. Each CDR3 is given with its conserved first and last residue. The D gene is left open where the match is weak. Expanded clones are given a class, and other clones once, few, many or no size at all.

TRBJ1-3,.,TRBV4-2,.,TGTGCCAGCAGCCAAGTAGGGGTTGCTGGAAACACCATATATTTT,CASSQVGVAGNTIYF
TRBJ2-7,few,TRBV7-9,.,TGTGCCAGCAGCTTAACGGCGGCTTCCTACGAGCAGTACTTC,CASSLTAASYEQYF
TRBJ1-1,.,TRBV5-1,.,TGCGCCAGCAGACAGACGACAGGAACGAACACTGAAGCTTTCTTT,CASRQTTGTNTEAFF
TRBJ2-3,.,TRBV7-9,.,TGTGCCAGCAGCTCGAAGTGGCCAGATACGCAGTATTTT,CASSSKWPDTQYF
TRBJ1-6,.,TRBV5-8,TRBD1,TGTGCCAGCAGCTTAAGTCCCGGGACAGGGGTTTCACCCCTCCACTTT,CASSLSPGTGVSPLHF
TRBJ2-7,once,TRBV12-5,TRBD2,TGTGCTAGTGGTTTTGGTTCCCGGGGGGGATCCTACGAGCAGTACTTC,CASGFGSRGGSYEQYF
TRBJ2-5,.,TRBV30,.,TGTGCCTGGAGTCTCCGAGGAGGTTGGGAGACCCAGTACTTC,CAWSLRGGWETQYF
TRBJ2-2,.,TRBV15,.,TGTGCCACCAGCCCCAGGGACACCGGGGAGCTGTTTTTT,CATSPRDTGELFF
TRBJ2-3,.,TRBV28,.,TGTGCCAGCAGTTCGTCCTCAGATACGCAGTATTTT,CASSSSSDTQYF
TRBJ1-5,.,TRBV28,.,TGTGCCAGCAGTTTGGGAGGGATCCAGCATTTT,CASSLGGIQHF
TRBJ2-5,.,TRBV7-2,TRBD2,TGTGCCAGCAGCCTAGCGGGAGGGGGAGAGACCCAGTACTTC,CASSLAGGGETQYF
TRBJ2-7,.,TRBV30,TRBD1,TGTGCCTGGAGTTTTAGGGGGCTCGGCGAGCAGTACTTC,CAWSFRGLGEQYF
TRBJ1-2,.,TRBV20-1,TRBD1,TGCAGTTGTGACAGGGGAGTTGGCTACACCTTC,CSCDRGVGYTF
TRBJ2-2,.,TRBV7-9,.,TGTGCCAGCAGACATACCGTTTTCAATCACGCGAACACCGGGGAGCTGTTTTTT,CASRHTVFNHANTGELFF
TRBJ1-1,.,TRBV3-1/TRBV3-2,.,TGTGCCAGCAGCCACGGGACACTTATGAACACTGAAGCTTTCTTT,CASSHGTLMNTEAFF
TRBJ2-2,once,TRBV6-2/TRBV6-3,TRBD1,TGTGCCAGCAGTCCGGGACAGGGGGACGCCGGGGAGCTGTTTTTT,CASSPGQGDAGELFF
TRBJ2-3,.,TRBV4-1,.,TGCGCCAGCAGCCAGCAGGGGATGGACACAGATACGCAGTATTTT,CASSQQGMDTDTQYF
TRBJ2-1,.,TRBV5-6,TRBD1,TGTGCCAGCAGCGACGGGACAGGGGGCAATGAGCAGTTCTTC,CASSDGTGGNEQFF
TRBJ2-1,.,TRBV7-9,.,TGTGCCAGCAGCTTAGTCGTCAATGAGCAGTTCTTC,CASSLVVNEQFF
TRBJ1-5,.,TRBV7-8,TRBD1,TGTGCCAGCAGCCCCAAGGAGCAGGGGGTTGGCAATCAGCCCCAGCATTTT,CASSPKEQGVGNQPQHF
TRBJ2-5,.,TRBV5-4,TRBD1,TGTGCCAGCAGCTCAATAAGCGACAGGGGAGGCGAGACCCAGTACTTC,CASSSISDRGGETQYF
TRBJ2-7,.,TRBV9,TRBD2,TGTGCCAGCGGGGGGGACGGTACCTACGAGCAGTACTTC,CASGGDGTYEQYF
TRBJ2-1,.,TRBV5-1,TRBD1,TGCGCCAGCAGCTTGTCTCCGGGACAGACCTACAATGAGCAGTTCTTC,CASSLSPGQTYNEQFF
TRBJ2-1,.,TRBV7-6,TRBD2,TGTGCCAGCAGCTTAGGACTAGCGGGGGAGCTGAGCTCCTACAATGAGCAGTTCTTC,CASSLGLAGELSSYNEQFF
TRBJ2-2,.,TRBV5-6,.,TGTGCCAGCAGCCCGGGGAACACCGGGGAGCTGTTTTTT,CASSPGNTGELFF
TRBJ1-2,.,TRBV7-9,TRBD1,TGTGCCAGCAGCTTAGGACAGGGAAACTATGGCTACACCTTC,CASSLGQGNYGYTF
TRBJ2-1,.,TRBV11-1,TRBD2,TGTGCCAGCAGCTTAGAAGCGGGGTACTACAATGAGCAGTTCTTC,CASSLEAGYYNEQFF
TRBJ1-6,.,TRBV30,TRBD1,TGTGCCTGGACTAAGGACAGGGGGCTTTCACCCCTCCACTTT,CAWTKDRGLSPLHF
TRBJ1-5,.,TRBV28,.,TGTGCCAGCAGTTTCGGTAGGGGTCATCAGCCCCAGCATTTT,CASSFGRGHQPQHF
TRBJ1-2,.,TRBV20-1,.,TGCAGTGCTAGACCGGACTATGGCTACACCTTC,CSARPDYGYTF
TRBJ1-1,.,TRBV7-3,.,TGTGCCAGCAGCAAAACAGGGCCCAACACTGAAGCTTTCTTT,CASSKTGPNTEAFF
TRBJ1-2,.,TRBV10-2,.,TGCGCCAGCAGTGAGTCTGAGGGTTATGGCTACACCTTC,CASSESEGYGYTF
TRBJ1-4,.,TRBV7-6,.,TGTGCCAGCAGCACCTGGGAGGGGAATGAAAAACTGTTTTTT,CASSTWEGNEKLFF
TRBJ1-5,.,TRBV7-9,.,TGTGCCAGCAGCTTAGACAGCCGAAATCAGCCCCAGCATTTT,CASSLDSRNQPQHF
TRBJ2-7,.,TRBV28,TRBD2,TGTGCCAGCAGTCCCCTAGCGGGGGGCTCCTACGAGCAGTACTTC,CASSPLAGGSYEQYF
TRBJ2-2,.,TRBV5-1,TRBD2,TGCGCCAGCAGCGCCCACCGGGGACTAGCGGCGAACACCGGGGAGCTGTTTTTT,CASSAHRGLAANTGELFF
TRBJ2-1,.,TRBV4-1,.,TGCGCCAGCTCCACTTCGGCGGGGGCCACCAATGAGCAGTTCTTC,CASSTSAGATNEQFF
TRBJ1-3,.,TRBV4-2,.,TGTGCCAGCAGCCAAGATGGGGCAGGGGTAAACACCATATATTTT,CASSQDGAGVNTIYF
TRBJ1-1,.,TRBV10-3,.,TGTGCCATCAGTGAGGGACAGCTTAACACTGAAGCTTTCTTT,CAISEGQLNTEAFF
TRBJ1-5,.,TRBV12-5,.,TGTGCTAGTGGTCTGGGTAGAAGCAGCAATCAGCCCCAGCATTTT,CASGLGRSSNQPQHF
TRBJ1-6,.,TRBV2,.,TGTGCCAGCAGTGCAGGCGGGACGGGGAATAATTCACCCCTCCACTTT,CASSAGGTGNNSPLHF
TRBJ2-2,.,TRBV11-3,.,TGTGCCAGCAGCTCTAACTGGAACACCGGGGAGCTGTTTTTT,CASSSNWNTGELFF
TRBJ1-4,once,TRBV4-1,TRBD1,TGCGCCAGCAGCCAAGCCCGGACAGGGGACTTCAGAAATGAAAAACTGTTTTTT,CASSQARTGDFRNEKLFF
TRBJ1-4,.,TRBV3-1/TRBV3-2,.,TGTGCCAGCAGCCAGGGGCCACAGGAAAAACTGTTTTTT,CASSQGPQEKLFF
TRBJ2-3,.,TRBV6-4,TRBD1,TGTGCCAGCAGCGCCGGGACAGGGGATACGCAGTATTTT,CASSAGTGDTQYF
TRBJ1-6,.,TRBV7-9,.,TGTGCCAGCAGCCCGGACGGGGATAATTCACCCCTCCACTTT,CASSPDGDNSPLHF
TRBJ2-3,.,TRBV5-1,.,TGCGCCAGCAGCTACATTGTCGGGGAGGATACGCAGTATTTT,CASSYIVGEDTQYF
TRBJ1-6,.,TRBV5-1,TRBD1,TGCGCCAGCAGCCGGCGACAGGGATATAATTCACCCCTCCACTTT,CASSRRQGYNSPLHF